One and the same sample provided the 27 T cell receptor beta chains below, sequenced in a study of shared clonotypes between healthy human individuals. The assay was immunoSEQ multiplex PCR, and TCRdb's table has in-frame clones only and misses some. The sample lists hundreds of thousands of clones; roughly 70% were seen once. The sample taken for sequencing was memory CD4+ T cells sorted from blood. Regarding subset: CD45RA-negative fraction. Receptor source: a woman aged 25 to 45 in good health.

This chain uses TRBV7-9 with TRBJ2-1; TRBD2 matches at 7 bases. Germline V gene sequence: CDR1 SEHNR, CDR2 FQNEAQ (reference sequence). The CDR3 sequence is 17 residues long. V was pared by 1 base and J by 2 bases, with 8 bases of the junction left unmatched. DNA for the CDR3: TGTGCCAGCAGCTTAGTACCGCCTAGCGGAACCTACAATGAGCAGTTCTTC. Its protein is CASSLVPPSGTYNEQFF.

The chain has TRBV10-3 and TRBJ1-5; 8 positions match TRBD1. V trimming: 2 bases; J trimming: 2 bases; junction bases outside the gene matches: 2. The germline V gene encodes CDR1 ENHRY and CDR2 SYGVKD. This CDR3 is 15 amino acids long. The CDR3 loop reads CAISETGQGNQPQHF. The CDR3 region has the DNA TGTGCCATCAGTGAGACGGGACAGGGCAATCAGCCCCAGCATTTT.

The V call is TRBV2, the J call TRBJ1-2; D is uncertain. The CDR3 consists of 15 residues. Deletions cut 6 bases from V and 4 bases from J, with 18 bases between. Germline V gene sequence: CDR1 SNHLY, CDR2 FYNNEI. The CDR3 sequence is CASSLLRTGSYGYTF. The CDR3 region has the DNA TGTGCCAGCAGCCTTCTAAGGACGGGAAGCTATGGCTACACCTTC.

The chain combines TRBV9 with TRBJ1-2, with TRBD1 matching over 8 bases. The ends lost 3 bases at V and 5 bases at J; junction bases unmatched: 9. This CDR3 contains 15 residues. Germline V gene sequence: CDR1 SGDLS, CDR2 YYNGEE. CDR3 nucleotide sequence: TGTGCCAGCAGCGGCTACAGGGGGTTGGAATATGGCTACACCTTC. Encoded protein: CASSGYRGLEYGYTF. Using reference TRBV9 and TRBJ1-2 for the parts outside the CDR3, the full variable domain is DSGVTQTPKHLITATGQRVTLRCSPRSGDLSVYWYQQSLDQGLQFLIQYYNGEERAKGNILERFSAQQFPDLHSELNLSSLELGDSALYFCASSGYRGLEYGYTFGSGTRLTVV.

This clone was observed a few times. The V and J genes are TRBV20-1 and TRBJ2-3; D gene uncertain. The V end lost 6 bases, the J end lost 6 bases, and 10 bases lay between the germline ends. The V gene's germline CDR1 is DFQATT and CDR2 SNEGSKA (reference sequence). The CDR3 is made up of 11 amino acids. This CDR3 reads CSAPVGDTQYF. CDR3 coding DNA: TGCAGTGCCCCCGTTGGGGATACGCAGTATTTT.

The chain employs TRBV29-1 and TRBJ2-1; D is ambiguous. The CDR3 contains 13 residues. Deletions cut 3 bases from V and 8 bases from J, with 14 bases between. Germline V CDR1 and CDR2: SQVTM, ANQGSEA. Here the CDR3 reads CSVDWAPGHEQFF. CDR3 DNA: TGCAGCGTTGATTGGGCCCCGGGCCATGAGCAGTTCTTC.

This chain joins TRBV19 and TRBJ2-7; TRBD1 agrees at 12 bases. V lost 4 bases to trimming and J lost 5 bases; unmatched junction nucleotides: 9. The CDR3 loop spans 16 amino acids. Looked up from germline, CDR1 is LNHDA and CDR2 is SQIVND (reference sequence). The CDR3 nucleotides read TGTGCCAGTAGTAAATACCCGGGACAGGGGGCCCACGAGCAGTACTTC. This codes for CASSKYPGQGAHEQYF.

V and J are TRBV7-2 and TRBJ2-5; no reliable D call. CDR1 is SGHTA and CDR2 is FQGNSA in the germline V gene. Between the trimmed V and J ends, which lost 5 bases and 7 bases, there was a span of 23 bases. The CDR3 extends over 16 amino acids. For the CDR3, the DNA is TGTGCCAGCAGCCAAAACGCCCTAACAGAGATAGGGACCCAGTACTTC. Translating gives CASSQNALTEIGTQYF.

This chain links TRBV6-1 with TRBJ2-7; TRBD1 matches 12 bases. The CDR3 is made up of 14 amino acids. The germline V gene has CDR1 MNHNS and CDR2 SASEGT. Losses at the gene ends were 8 bases for V and 8 bases for J; bases not matched to a gene: 10. CDR3 nucleotides: TGTGCCAGCTATGATTATGGGACAGGGGGCAAGCAGTACTTC. The encoded protein is CASYDYGTGGKQYF.

V usage is TRBV29-1 and J usage is TRBJ2-3; D gene ambiguous. The CDR3 is made up of 10 amino acids. CDR1 is SQVTM, CDR2 ANQGSEA, per germline. The V end was cut by 1 base, the J end by 5 bases, with 1 base between. The CDR3 DNA reads as TGCAGCGTTGAAGGAGATACGCAGTATTTT. This sequence encodes CSVEGDTQYF.

The chain is built from TRBV10-3 and TRBJ2-1; no definite D call. Germline V lookup: CDR1 ENHRY, CDR2 SYGVKD. The CDR3 is 14 amino acids. Trimming pared 5 bases from V and 0 bases from J, leaving 8 bases between. The CDR3 nucleotides read TGTGCCATCAGTAGAGGAGACTCCTACAATGAGCAGTTCTTC. Its translation is CAISRGDSYNEQFF.

The chain joins TRBV6-5 to TRBJ1-3; TRBD1 aligns across 7 bases. CDR1 is MNHEY and CDR2 is SVGAGI in the germline V gene. Germline trimming cut 4 bases from V and 3 bases from J; bases unmatched to any gene: 9. This CDR3 is built from 16 residues. The CDR3 loop is CASSSPGQSNGNTIYF. In DNA form, the CDR3 reads TGTGCCAGCAGTTCGCCGGGACAGTCCAATGGAAACACCATATATTTT.

This chain's CDR3 is CASSQGREQFF. CDR3 in DNA: TGCGCCAGCAGCCAGGGTAGAGAGCAGTTCTTC. The chain joins TRBV4-1 to TRBJ2-1; D unresolved. V shed 3 bases and J shed 10 bases, with 7 bases lying between them. This CDR3 region has 11 residues. In germline, CDR1 is MGHRA, CDR2 YSYEKL.

This chain connects TRBV4-2 to TRBJ1-5; D not certain. V lost 1 base and J 5 bases, leaving 6 bases between the germline ends. Germline CDR1 reads LGHNA; CDR2 reads YNFKEQ. CDR3 length: 13 amino acids. For the CDR3, the DNA is TGTGCCAGCAGCCAAGGAGTCGATCAGCCCCAGCATTTT. Translation: CASSQGVDQPQHF.

This clone was recorded a few times. The genes are TRBV29-1 and TRBJ2-1; 9 bases are shared with TRBD2. Per the germline V gene, CDR1 is SQVTM and CDR2 is ANQGSEA. V lost 1 base to trimming and J lost 0 bases; unmatched junction nucleotides: 4. This CDR3 comprises 16 residues. Here the CDR3 reads CSVEAGSGSSYNEQFF. Written as DNA, the CDR3 is TGCAGCGTTGAAGCGGGTAGCGGGAGCTCCTACAATGAGCAGTTCTTC.

This chain uses TRBV5-1 with TRBJ1-2; D perhaps matches TRBD1 (6 bases). Trimming cost V 5 bases and J 5 bases, with 16 bases left between them. The CDR3 loop spans 14 amino acids. Per germline, CDR1 SGHRS and CDR2 YFSETQ. In nucleotides, the CDR3 is TGCGCCAGCAGAAAAGAACAGGGACGGTATGGCTACACCTTC. Translation gives CASRKEQGRYGYTF.

The chain has TRBV30 and TRBJ2-6; maybe TRBD1 (5 bases). Deletions cut 1 base from V and 3 bases from J, with 13 bases between. This CDR3 contains 16 residues. Germline CDR1 GTSNPN, CDR2 SVGIG (reference sequence). The CDR3 coding sequence is TGTGCCTGGAGTGGATCAGGGTCGTATGGGGCCAACGTCCTGACTTTC. It translates to CAWSGSGSYGANVLTF. The whole variable domain, remainder taken from reference TRBV30 and TRBJ2-6, is SQTIHQWPATLVQPVGSPLSLECTVEGTSNPNLYWYRQAAGRGLQLLFYSVGIGQISSEVPQNLSASRPQDRQFILSSKKLLLSDSGFYLCAWSGSGSYGANVLTFGAGSRLTVL.

This clone was recorded once. Here the CDR3 reads CASSKEATMNTGELFF. The CDR3 DNA reads as TGTGCCAGCAGCAAAGAAGCGACAATGAACACCGGGGAGCTGTTTTTT. The V gene is TRBV21-1, the J gene TRBJ2-2. TRBV21-1 is marked as a pseudogene. The CDR3 sequence is 16 residues long.

This rearrangement joins TRBV5-1 to TRBJ1-1; 9 bases agree with TRBD1. V lost 4 bases to trimming and J lost 4 bases; unmatched junction nucleotides: 8. The CDR3 is made up of 15 amino acids. Germline CDR1 SGHRS, CDR2 YFSETQ. Written as DNA, the CDR3 is TGCGCCAGCAGCCTCCCCGGGACAGGGCCCACTGAAGCTTTCTTT. Translation gives CASSLPGTGPTEAFF.

The rearrangement joins TRBV7-8 to TRBJ2-7; TRBD2 agrees at 12 bases. J was trimmed by 12 bases and V by 0 bases; bases with no gene match: 9. Per germline, CDR1 SGHVS and CDR2 FQNEAQ. This CDR3 is built from 15 residues. The CDR3 loop is CASSLATSGSVISYF. CDR3 bases: TGTGCCAGCAGCTTAGCGACTAGCGGGAGTGTAATATCGTACTTC.

This clone was seen a single time. J is TRBJ1-1 and V is TRBV28; no firm D call. V lost 1 base and J lost 7, with 10 bases in between. The germline V gene has CDR1 MDHEN and CDR2 SYDVKM. The CDR3 runs to 13 residues. CDR3 amino acids: CASSLLGWNEAFF. CDR3 DNA: TGTGCCAGCAGTTTATTAGGGTGGAATGAAGCTTTCTTT.

This rearrangement joins TRBV6-5 to TRBJ2-2; D gene ambiguous. Trimming left V 7 bases short and J 7 bases short, with 7 bases between. The CDR3 has 11 amino acids. CDR1 MNHEY and CDR2 SVGAGI come from the germline V gene. The CDR3 bases are TGTGCCAGCAAAGGGTACGGGGAGCTGTTTTTT. Encoded protein: CASKGYGELFF.

The V and J genes are TRBV23-1 and TRBJ2-1; D is perhaps TRBD2 (6 bases). TRBV23-1 is given ORF status, its function remaining uncertain. This CDR3 is built from 16 residues. V lost 6 bases to trimming and J lost 0 bases, with 15 bases between them. The chain's CDR3 is CASSHLIGSSYNEQFF. The CDR3, as DNA: TGCGCCAGCAGCCACCTTATCGGGAGCTCCTACAATGAGCAGTTCTTC.

The rearrangement links TRBV4-1 to TRBJ1-4; TRBD1 agrees at 7 bases. The trim removed 0 bases at V and 10 bases at J, leaving 8 bases unmatched. CDR1 and CDR2 from the germline V gene are MGHRA and YSYEKL. There are 15 residues in the CDR3. The CDR3 loop is CASSQERGAGGKLFF. CDR3 DNA sequence: TGCGCCAGCAGCCAAGAACGGGGGGCAGGGGGAAAACTGTTTTTT.

The V call is TRBV5-1, the J call TRBJ2-1, with 7 bases matching TRBD1. The length of the CDR3 is 15 residues. CDR1 is SGHRS, CDR2 YFSETQ, per germline. V was pared by 0 bases and J by 3 bases, with 3 bases of the junction left unmatched. The CDR3 nucleotides are TGCGCCAGCAGCTTGGAGGGGGCTGACTACAATGAGCAGTTCTTC. This codes for CASSLEGADYNEQFF.

The genes are TRBV9 and TRBJ1-2; 8 bases fit TRBD1. CDR3 length equals 14 residues. With V trimmed by 3 bases and J by 3 bases, 4 bases remained unmatched. Germline CDR1 is SGDLS and CDR2 is YYNGEE. The CDR3 spells CASSAGQGDYGYTF. The CDR3 DNA reads as TGTGCCAGCAGCGCCGGACAGGGCGACTATGGCTACACCTTC.

This chain joins TRBV30 and TRBJ1-4, with a weak D call TRBD1 (6 bases). V lost 0 bases and J 14 bases, leaving 25 bases between the germline ends. Per the germline V gene, CDR1 is GTSNPN and CDR2 is SVGIG (reference sequence). This CDR3 has 16 amino acids. In DNA, the CDR3 is TGTGCCTGGAGTGTATGGGGGGGCGGTTCCAGGGATCGGCTGTTTTTT. Amino acids: CAWSVWGGGSRDRLFF.